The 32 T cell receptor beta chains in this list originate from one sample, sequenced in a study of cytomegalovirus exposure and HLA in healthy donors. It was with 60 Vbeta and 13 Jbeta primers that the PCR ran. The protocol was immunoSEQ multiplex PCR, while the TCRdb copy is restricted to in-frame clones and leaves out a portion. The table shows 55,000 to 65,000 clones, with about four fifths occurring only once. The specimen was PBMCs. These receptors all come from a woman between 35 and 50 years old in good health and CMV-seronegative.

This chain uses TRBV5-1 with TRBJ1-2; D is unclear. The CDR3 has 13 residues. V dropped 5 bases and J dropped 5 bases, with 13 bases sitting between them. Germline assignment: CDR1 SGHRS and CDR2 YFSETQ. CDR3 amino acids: CASSPNSNYGYTF. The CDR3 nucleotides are TGCGCCAGCAGTCCAAACAGTAATTATGGCTACACCTTC.

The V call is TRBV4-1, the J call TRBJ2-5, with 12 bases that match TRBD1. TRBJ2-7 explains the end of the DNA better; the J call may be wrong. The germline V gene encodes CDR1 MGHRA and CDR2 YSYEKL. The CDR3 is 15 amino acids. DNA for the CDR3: TGCGCCAGCAGCCACCGGGACAGGGGGCCCTACGAGCAGTACTTC. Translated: CASSHRDRGPYEQYF.

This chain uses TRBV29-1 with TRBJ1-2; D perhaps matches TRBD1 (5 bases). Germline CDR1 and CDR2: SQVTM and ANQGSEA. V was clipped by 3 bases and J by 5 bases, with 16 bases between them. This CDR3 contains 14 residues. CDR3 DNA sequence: TGCAGCGTTGAGGTCGGCGCCCAGGGATATGGCTACACCTTC. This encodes CSVEVGAQGYGYTF.

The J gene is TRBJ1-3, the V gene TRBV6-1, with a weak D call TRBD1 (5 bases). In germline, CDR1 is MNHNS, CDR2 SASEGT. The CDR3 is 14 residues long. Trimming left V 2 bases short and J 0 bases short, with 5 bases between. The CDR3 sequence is CASSEQGSGNTIYF. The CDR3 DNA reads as TGTGCCAGCAGTGAACAGGGCTCTGGAAACACCATATATTTT.

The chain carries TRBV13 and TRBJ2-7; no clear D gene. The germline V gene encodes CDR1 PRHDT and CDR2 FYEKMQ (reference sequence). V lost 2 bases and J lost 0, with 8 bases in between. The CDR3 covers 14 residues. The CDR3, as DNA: TGTGCCAGCAGCTTAATGCGGAGCTCCTACGAGCAGTACTTC. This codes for CASSLMRSSYEQYF.

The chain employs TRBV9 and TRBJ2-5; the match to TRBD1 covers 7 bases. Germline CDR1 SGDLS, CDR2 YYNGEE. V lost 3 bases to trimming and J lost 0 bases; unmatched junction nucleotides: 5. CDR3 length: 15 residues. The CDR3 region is CASSGRTGYQETQYF. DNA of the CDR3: TGTGCCAGCAGCGGGCGGACAGGATACCAAGAGACCCAGTACTTC.

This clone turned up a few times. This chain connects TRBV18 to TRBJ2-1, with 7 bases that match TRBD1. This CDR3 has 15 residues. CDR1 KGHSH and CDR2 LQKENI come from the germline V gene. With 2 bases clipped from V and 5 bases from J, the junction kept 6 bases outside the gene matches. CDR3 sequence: CASSPGQGVDNEQFF. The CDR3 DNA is TGTGCCAGCTCACCAGGGCAGGGGGTGGACAATGAGCAGTTCTTC.

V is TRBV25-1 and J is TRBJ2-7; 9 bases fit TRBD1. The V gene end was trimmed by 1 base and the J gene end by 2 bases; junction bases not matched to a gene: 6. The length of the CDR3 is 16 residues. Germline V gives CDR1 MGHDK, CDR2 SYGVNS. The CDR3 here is CASSELGTGLAYEQYF. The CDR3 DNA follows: TGTGCCAGCAGTGAATTGGGGACAGGGTTGGCCTACGAGCAGTACTTC.

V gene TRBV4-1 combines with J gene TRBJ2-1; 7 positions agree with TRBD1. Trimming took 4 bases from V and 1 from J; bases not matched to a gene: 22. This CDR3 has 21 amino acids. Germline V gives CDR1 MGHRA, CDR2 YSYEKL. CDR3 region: CASSPARPGTATHGSYNEQFF. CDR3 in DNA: TGCGCCAGCAGCCCCGCACGCCCCGGGACAGCCACCCATGGGTCCTACAATGAGCAGTTCTTC.

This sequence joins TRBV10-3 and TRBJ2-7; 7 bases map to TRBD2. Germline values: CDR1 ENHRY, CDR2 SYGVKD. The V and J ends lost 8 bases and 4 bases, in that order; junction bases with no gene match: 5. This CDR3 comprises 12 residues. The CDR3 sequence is CAIGGEGYEQYF. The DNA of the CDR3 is TGTGCCATCGGGGGGGAGGGATACGAGCAGTACTTC.

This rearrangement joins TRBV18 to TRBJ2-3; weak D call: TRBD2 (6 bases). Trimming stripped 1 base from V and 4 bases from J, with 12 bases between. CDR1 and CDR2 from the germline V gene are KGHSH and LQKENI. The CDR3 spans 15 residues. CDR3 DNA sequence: TGTGCCAGCTCACCACGGGAGGTCGGCGCAGATACGCAGTATTTT. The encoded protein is CASSPREVGADTQYF.

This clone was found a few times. The CDR3 protein is CASSQDPGDGNEAFF. CDR3 DNA sequence: TGCGCCAGCAGCCAAGATCCCGGGGATGGGAATGAAGCTTTCTTT. The chain links TRBV4-1 to TRBJ1-1; D unresolved. The CDR3 covers 15 residues. Germline CDR1 is MGHRA and CDR2 is YSYEKL. Trimming shortened V by 0 bases and J by 7 bases, and 15 bases separated the two germline ends.

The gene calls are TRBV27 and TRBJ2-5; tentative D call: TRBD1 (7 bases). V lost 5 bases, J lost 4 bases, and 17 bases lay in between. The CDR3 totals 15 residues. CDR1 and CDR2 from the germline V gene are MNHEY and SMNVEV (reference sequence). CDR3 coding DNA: TGTGCCAGCAGTACCAGACAGGGTAGCGGAGAGACCCAGTACTTC. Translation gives CASSTRQGSGETQYF.

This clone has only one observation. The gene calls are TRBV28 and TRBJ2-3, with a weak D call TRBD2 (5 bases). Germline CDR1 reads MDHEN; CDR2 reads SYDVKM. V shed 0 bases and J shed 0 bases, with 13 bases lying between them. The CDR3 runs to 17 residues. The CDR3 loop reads CASSLWGREASTDTQYF. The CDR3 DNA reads TGTGCCAGCAGTTTATGGGGGAGAGAAGCTAGCACAGATACGCAGTATTTT. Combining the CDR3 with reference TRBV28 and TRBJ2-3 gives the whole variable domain DVKVTQSSRYLVKRTGEKVFLECVQDMDHENMFWYRQDPGLGLRLIYFSYDVKMKEKGDIPEGYSVSREKKERFSLILESASTNQTSMYLCASSLWGREASTDTQYFGPGTRLTVL.

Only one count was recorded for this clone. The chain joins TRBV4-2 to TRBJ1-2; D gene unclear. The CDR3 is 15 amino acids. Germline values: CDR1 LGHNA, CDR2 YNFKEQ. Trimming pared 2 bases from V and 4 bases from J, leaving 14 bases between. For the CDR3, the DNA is TGTGCCAGCAGCCAATTAGCGGCAGGAGGCTATGGCTACACCTTC. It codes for CASSQLAAGGYGYTF.

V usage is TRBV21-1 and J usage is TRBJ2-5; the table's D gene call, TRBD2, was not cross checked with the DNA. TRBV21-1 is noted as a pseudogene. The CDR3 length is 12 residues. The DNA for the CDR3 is TGTGCCAGCTTGCGCGGGACGGAGACCCAGTACTTC. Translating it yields CASLRGTETQYF.

The CDR3 bases are TGCGCCAGCAGCTTGTTGTCAGGGGTGGACTACGAGCAGTACTTC. As protein: CASSLLSGVDYEQYF. The gene calls are TRBV5-1 and TRBJ2-7; D perhaps matches TRBD1 (6 bases). This CDR3 region has 15 residues. V lost 1 base, J lost 3 bases, and 14 bases lay in between. Germline V gene data show CDR1 as SGHRS and CDR2 as YFSETQ.

The CDR3 DNA follows: TGTGCCAGTACCCCATACCAGGGCCAACTATCAGCCCAGCATTTT. Amino acid sequence: CASTPYQGQLSAQHF. The chain employs TRBV19 and TRBJ1-5, with a possible D match to TRBD1 (5 bases). Germline V gene lookup returns CDR1 LNHDA and CDR2 SQIVND (reference sequence). This CDR3 comprises 15 residues. The ends were cut back, 7 bases at V and 11 bases at J, with 24 bases in the middle.

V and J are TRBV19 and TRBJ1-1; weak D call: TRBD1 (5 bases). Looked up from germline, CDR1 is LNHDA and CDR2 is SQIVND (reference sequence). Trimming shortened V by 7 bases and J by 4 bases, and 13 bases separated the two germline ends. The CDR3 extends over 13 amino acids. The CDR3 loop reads CASNRGEPTEAFF. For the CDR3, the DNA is TGTGCCAGTAATCGGGGGGAACCCACTGAAGCTTTCTTT.

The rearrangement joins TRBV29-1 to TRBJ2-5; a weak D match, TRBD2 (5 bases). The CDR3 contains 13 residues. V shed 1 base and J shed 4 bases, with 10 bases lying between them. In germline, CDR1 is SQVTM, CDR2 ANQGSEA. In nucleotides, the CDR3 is TGCAGCGTTGAAGGGTTTCGGGGAGAGACCCAGTACTTC. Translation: CSVEGFRGETQYF.

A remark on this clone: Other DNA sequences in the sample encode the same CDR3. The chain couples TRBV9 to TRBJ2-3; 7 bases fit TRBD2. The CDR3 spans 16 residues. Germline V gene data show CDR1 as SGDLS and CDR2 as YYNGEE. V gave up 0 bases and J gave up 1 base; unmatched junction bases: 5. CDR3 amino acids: CASSVGGGSGTDTQYF. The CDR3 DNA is TGTGCCAGCAGCGTAGGGGGCGGGAGTGGCACAGATACGCAGTATTTT.

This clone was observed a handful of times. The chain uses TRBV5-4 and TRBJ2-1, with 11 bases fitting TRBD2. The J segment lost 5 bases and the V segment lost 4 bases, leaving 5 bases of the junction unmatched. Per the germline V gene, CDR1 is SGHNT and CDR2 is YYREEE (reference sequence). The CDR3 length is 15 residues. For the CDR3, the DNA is TGTGCCAGCAGCCGGGGGACTAGCGGCGACAATGAGCAGTTCTTC. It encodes CASSRGTSGDNEQFF.

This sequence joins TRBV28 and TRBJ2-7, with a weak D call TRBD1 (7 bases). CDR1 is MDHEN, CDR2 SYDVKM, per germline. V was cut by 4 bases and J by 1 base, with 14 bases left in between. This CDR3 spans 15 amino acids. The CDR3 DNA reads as TGTGCCAGCAGTTCCCTGACAGGGAGGTCCTACGAGCAGTACTTC. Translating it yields CASSSLTGRSYEQYF.

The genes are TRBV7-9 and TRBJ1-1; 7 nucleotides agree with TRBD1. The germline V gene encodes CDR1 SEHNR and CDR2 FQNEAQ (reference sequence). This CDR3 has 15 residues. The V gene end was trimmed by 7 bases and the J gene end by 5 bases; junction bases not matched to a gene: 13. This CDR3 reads CASTLLGQKETEAFF. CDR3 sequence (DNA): TGTGCCAGCACCCTACTGGGACAGAAGGAGACTGAAGCTTTCTTT. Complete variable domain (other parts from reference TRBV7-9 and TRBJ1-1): DTGVSQNPRHKITKRGQNVTFRCDPISEHNRLYWYRQTLGQGPEFLTYFQNEAQLEKSRLLSDRFSAERPKGSFSTLEIQRTEQGDSAMYLCASTLLGQKETEAFFGQGTRLTVV.

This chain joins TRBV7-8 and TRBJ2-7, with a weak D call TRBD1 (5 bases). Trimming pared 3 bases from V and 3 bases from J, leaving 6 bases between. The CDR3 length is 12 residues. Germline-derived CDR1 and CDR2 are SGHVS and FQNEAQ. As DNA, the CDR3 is TGTGCCAGCAGCTTCCAGGGCTACGAGCAGTACTTC. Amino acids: CASSFQGYEQYF.

The CDR3 nucleotides are TGCGCCAGCAGCCAAGATAGGCAGGATCTCAGCGAAAAACTGTTTTTT. This encodes CASSQDRQDLSEKLFF. The V and J genes are TRBV4-1 and TRBJ1-4; D is undetermined. The V end lost 0 bases, the J end lost 8 bases, and 16 bases lay between the germline ends. Looked up from germline, CDR1 is MGHRA and CDR2 is YSYEKL. The length of the CDR3 is 16 residues.

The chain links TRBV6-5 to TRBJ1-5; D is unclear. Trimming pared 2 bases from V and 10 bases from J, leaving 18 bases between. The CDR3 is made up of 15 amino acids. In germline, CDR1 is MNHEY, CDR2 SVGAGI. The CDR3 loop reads CASSYPTEGLSPQHF. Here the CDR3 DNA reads TGTGCCAGCAGTTACCCGACGGAGGGTCTCTCTCCCCAGCATTTT.

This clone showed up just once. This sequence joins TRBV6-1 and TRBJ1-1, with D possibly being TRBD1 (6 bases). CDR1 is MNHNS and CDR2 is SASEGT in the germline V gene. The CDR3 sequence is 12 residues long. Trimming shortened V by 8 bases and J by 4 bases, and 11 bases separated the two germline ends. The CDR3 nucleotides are TGTGCCAGCTTGGGACAATGCACTGAAGCTTTCTTT. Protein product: CASLGQCTEAFF.

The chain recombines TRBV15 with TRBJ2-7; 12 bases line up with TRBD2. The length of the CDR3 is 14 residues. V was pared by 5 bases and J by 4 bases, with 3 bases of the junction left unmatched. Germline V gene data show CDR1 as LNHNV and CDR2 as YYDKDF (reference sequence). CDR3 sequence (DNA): TGTGCCACCAGCCTCGGGACTAGCGGGTACGAGCAGTACTTC. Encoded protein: CATSLGTSGYEQYF.

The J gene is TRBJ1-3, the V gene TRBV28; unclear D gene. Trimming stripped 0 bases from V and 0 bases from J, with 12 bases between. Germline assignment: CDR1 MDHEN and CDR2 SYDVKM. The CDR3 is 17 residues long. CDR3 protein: CASSLWRAVSSGNTIYF. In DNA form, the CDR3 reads TGTGCCAGCAGTTTATGGAGGGCCGTTTCCTCTGGAAACACCATATATTTT.

CDR3: CASSFSGQTGNEQFF. The CDR3 DNA reads as TGTGCCAGCAGCTTTAGCGGCCAAACGGGCAATGAGCAGTTCTTC. V is TRBV7-3 and J is TRBJ2-1; D might be TRBD2 (6 bases). Germline V lookup: CDR1 SGHTA, CDR2 FQGTGA. V was cut by 3 bases and J by 6 bases, with 15 bases left in between. This CDR3 spans 15 amino acids.

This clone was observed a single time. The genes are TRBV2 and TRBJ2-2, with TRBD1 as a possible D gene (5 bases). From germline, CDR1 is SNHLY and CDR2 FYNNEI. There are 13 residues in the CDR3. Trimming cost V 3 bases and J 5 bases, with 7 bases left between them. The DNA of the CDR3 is TGTGCCAGCAGTGACAGGGCGACCGGGGAGCTGTTTTTT. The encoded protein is CASSDRATGELFF.